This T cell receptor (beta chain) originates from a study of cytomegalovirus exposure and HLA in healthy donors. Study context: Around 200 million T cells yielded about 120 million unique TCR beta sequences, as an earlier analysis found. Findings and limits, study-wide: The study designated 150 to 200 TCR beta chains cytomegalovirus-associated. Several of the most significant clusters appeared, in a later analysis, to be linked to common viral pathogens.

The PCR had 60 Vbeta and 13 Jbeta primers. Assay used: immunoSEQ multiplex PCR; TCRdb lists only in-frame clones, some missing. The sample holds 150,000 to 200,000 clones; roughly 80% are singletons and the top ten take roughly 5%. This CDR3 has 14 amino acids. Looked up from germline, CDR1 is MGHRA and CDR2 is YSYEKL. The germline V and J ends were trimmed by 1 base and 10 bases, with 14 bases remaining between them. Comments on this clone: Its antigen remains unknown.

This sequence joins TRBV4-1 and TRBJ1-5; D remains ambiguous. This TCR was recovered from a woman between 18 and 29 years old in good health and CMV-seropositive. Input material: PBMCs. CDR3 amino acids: CASSQVAGLAPQHF. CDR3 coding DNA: TGCGCCAGCAGCCAAGTGGCAGGTCTGGCCCCCCAGCATTTT.